This T cell receptor (beta chain) was identified during a study of technical replicates of blood from a handful of donors. The germline V gene encodes CDR1 LNHDA and CDR2 SQIVND (reference sequence). Trimming took 3 bases from V and 1 from J, leaving 10 bases between them. The CDR3 is 15 amino acids. Profiled with immunoSEQ multiplex PCR; TCRdb holds only in-frame clones, not every one. This repertoire shows about 88,000 clones, approximately 94% found once; its top ten account for about 0.23%. This sequence originates from a human donor in good health. Sequencing input: T cells isolated from PBMCs. This chain connects TRBV19 to TRBJ2-1; tentatively, D is TRBD2 (5 bases). The CDR3, as DNA: TGTGCCAGTAGTATTACGGGAAGGTCCTACAATGAGCAGTTCTTC. This encodes CASSITGRSYNEQFF.